Shown below are 31 T cell receptor beta chains from a single sample sequenced in a study of cytomegalovirus exposure and HLA in healthy donors. The primer mix had 60 Vbeta and 13 Jbeta primers. Profiling relied on immunoSEQ multiplex PCR, and the TCRdb table lists in-frame clones only, not all of them. The sample consists of around 150,000 clones, 65% to 90% of them appearing once. The sequencing sample was made of PBMCs. These receptors were obtained from a human donor in good health.

V is TRBV25-1 and J is TRBJ1-5; D ambiguous. The germline V and J ends were trimmed by 3 bases and 3 bases, with 15 bases remaining between them. The CDR3 extends over 16 amino acids. Germline V lookup: CDR1 MGHDK, CDR2 SYGVNS. CDR3 nucleotide sequence: TGTGCCAGCAGTGATGGGCAGCTCACCTTCAATCAGCCCCAGCATTTT. Translation: CASSDGQLTFNQPQHF. The full variable domain, with the rest looked up from reference TRBV25-1 and TRBJ1-5, is EADIYQTPRYLVIGTGKKITLECSQTMGHDKMYWYQQDPGMELHLIHYSYGVNSTEKGDLSSESTVSRIRTEHFPLTLESARPSHTSQYLCASSDGQLTFNQPQHFGDGTRLSIL.

This clone was detected a few times. The chain couples TRBV29-1 to TRBJ1-3; D not resolved. The length of the CDR3 is 13 residues. Trimming pared 3 bases from V and 2 bases from J, leaving 8 bases between. CDR1 is SQVTM, CDR2 ANQGSEA, per germline. CDR3 sequence reads: CSVERDTGNTIYF. The CDR3 DNA reads as TGCAGCGTTGAGAGAGACACTGGAAACACCATATATTTT.

The chain combines TRBV7-8 with TRBJ2-1; perhaps TRBD2 as D (8 bases). Trimming took 5 bases from V and 2 from J, leaving 13 bases between them. This CDR3 region has 15 residues. From germline, CDR1 is SGHVS and CDR2 FQNEAQ. CDR3 DNA: TGTGCCAGCAGCCGGGGGGGACAGACCTACAATGAGCAGTTCTTC. It encodes CASSRGGQTYNEQFF.

This clone was detected once. V gene TRBV5-1 combines with J gene TRBJ2-3, with 11 positions matching TRBD1. The CDR3 runs to 15 residues. The trim removed 4 bases at V and 1 base at J, leaving 2 bases unmatched. Germline V gives CDR1 SGHRS, CDR2 YFSETQ. The CDR3 coding sequence is TGCGCCAGCAGCACGGGACAGGGGGGCACAGATACGCAGTATTTT. It codes for CASSTGQGGTDTQYF.

This clone was seen a handful of times. The V and J genes are TRBV25-1 and TRBJ2-7; 10 bases match TRBD1. Looked up from germline, CDR1 is MGHDK and CDR2 is SYGVNS. The junction had 4 bases not matched to a gene; V was cut back by 8 bases and J by 6 bases. The CDR3 sequence is 12 residues long. CDR3 in amino acids: CASGTGAGEQYF. The CDR3 nucleotides are TGTGCCAGCGGGACAGGGGCGGGCGAGCAGTACTTC.

The chain recombines TRBV25-1 with TRBJ2-1; 7 nucleotides match TRBD2. Germline V CDR1 and CDR2: MGHDK, SYGVNS. V was clipped by 1 base and J by 7 bases; unmatched bases: 10. The CDR3 totals 16 residues. The CDR3 loop reads CASSELGGGSWNEQFF. The CDR3 region has the DNA TGTGCCAGCAGTGAATTGGGCGGGGGTTCGTGGAATGAGCAGTTCTTC.

This sequence joins TRBV7-9 and TRBJ1-3, with D perhaps matching TRBD1 (5 bases). CDR3 length: 11 amino acids. V lost 11 bases to trimming and J lost 8 bases, with 13 bases between them. Germline CDR1 and CDR2: SEHNR and FQNEAQ (reference sequence). CDR3 coding DNA: TGTGCCGCCTCTCAAGGGGACACCATATATTTT. Translation: CAASQGDTIYF. Together with reference TRBV7-9 and TRBJ1-3, the CDR3 gives the full variable domain: DTGVSQNPRHKITKRGQNVTFRCDPISEHNRLYWYRQTLGQGPEFLTYFQNEAQLEKSRLLSDRFSAERPKGSFSTLEIQRTEQGDSAMYLCAASQGDTIYFGEGSWLTVV.

The chain carries TRBV14 and TRBJ1-1; D remains unclear. Trimming took 3 bases from V and 11 from J, leaving 13 bases between them. From germline, CDR1 is SGHDN and CDR2 FVKESK. CDR3 length equals 12 residues. For the CDR3, the DNA is TGTGCCAGCAGCCAGCGACACCTTGGGGCTTTCTTT. It translates to CASSQRHLGAFF.

The chain employs TRBV5-1 and TRBJ2-3; D perhaps matches TRBD2 (7 bases). The CDR3 length is 18 residues. Germline V lookup: CDR1 SGHRS, CDR2 YFSETQ. Trimming shortened V by 0 bases and J by 0 bases, and 17 bases separated the two germline ends. CDR3 amino acids: CASSLDVGGGRSTDTQYF. CDR3 nucleotide sequence: TGCGCCAGCAGCTTGGATGTTGGGGGGGGCCGTAGCACAGATACGCAGTATTTT.

This clone was detected only once. V gene TRBV7-3 combines with J gene TRBJ2-1; 7 bases agree with TRBD1. The V and J ends lost 5 bases and 2 bases, in that order; junction bases with no gene match: 3. Germline lookup yields CDR1 SGHTA and CDR2 FQGTGA. The CDR3 spans 14 residues. CDR3 sequence reads: CASSQQGAYNEQFF. In nucleotides, the CDR3 is TGTGCCAGCAGCCAGCAGGGGGCCTACAATGAGCAGTTCTTC.

The rearrangement uses TRBV6-1 and TRBJ2-6; D unclear. Germline assignment: CDR1 MNHNS and CDR2 SASEGT. The CDR3 extends over 13 amino acids. V dropped 8 bases and J dropped 2 bases, with 7 bases sitting between them. CDR3 in DNA: TGTGCCAGCGACTTAACTGGGGCCAACGTCCTGACTTTC. Its protein is CASDLTGANVLTF.

The chain couples TRBV7-9 to TRBJ2-5, with 13 bases identical to TRBD2. Unmatched junction bases numbered 4, after V lost 5 bases and J lost 4 bases. Germline lookup yields CDR1 SEHNR and CDR2 FQNEAQ (reference sequence). The CDR3 covers 15 residues. Here the CDR3 reads CASSQTSGGLETQYF. The CDR3 region has the DNA TGTGCCAGCAGCCAGACTAGCGGGGGGTTAGAGACCCAGTACTTC.

The rearrangement joins TRBV27 to TRBJ2-7; a possible D gene is TRBD2 (5 bases). Germline V gene sequence: CDR1 MNHEY, CDR2 SMNVEV (reference sequence). The CDR3 runs to 14 residues. V was cut by 3 bases and J by 0 bases, with 9 bases left in between. The CDR3 sequence is CASSFREPSYEQYF. The CDR3 bases are TGTGCCAGCAGTTTCCGGGAACCCTCCTACGAGCAGTACTTC.

The V gene is TRBV4-3, the J gene TRBJ2-5; 7 positions agree with TRBD2. The CDR3 extends over 16 amino acids. With 4 bases clipped from V and 1 base from J, the junction kept 9 bases outside the gene matches. From germline, CDR1 is LGHNA and CDR2 YSLEER. CDR3 nucleotides: TGCGCCAGCAGCCGAGAACAGGCTAGCGGCCAAGAGACCCAGTACTTC. Translating gives CASSREQASGQETQYF.

The rearrangement uses TRBV20-1 and TRBJ1-2; no firm D call. Trimming removed 5 bases at V and 7 bases at J, with 11 bases between. The germline V gene has CDR1 DFQATT and CDR2 SNEGSKA (reference sequence). The CDR3 covers 11 residues. CDR3 bases: TGCAGTGCTCCCGACCGGAGTGGCTACACCTTC. This translates into CSAPDRSGYTF.

This clone turned up a few times. The chain couples TRBV29-1 to TRBJ1-1; TRBD1 aligns across 9 bases. Trimming at V came to 6 bases and at J to 3 bases, leaving 8 bases not matched to a gene. The CDR3 length is 14 residues. Germline V CDR1 and CDR2: SQVTM, ANQGSEA. CDR3 residues: CSVEQGAWDTEAFF. The CDR3 DNA reads TGCAGCGTAGAACAGGGGGCTTGGGACACTGAAGCTTTCTTT.

The chain has TRBV6-5 and TRBJ2-6; no firm D call. Germline V gene lookup returns CDR1 MNHEY and CDR2 SVGAGI. This CDR3 is 13 amino acids long. Trimming pared 4 bases from V and 3 bases from J, leaving 4 bases between. CDR3 DNA sequence: TGTGCCAGCAGTTTCGTTGGGGCCAACGTCCTGACTTTC. This codes for CASSFVGANVLTF.

The chain combines TRBV11-2 with TRBJ2-7; 8 bases are a match to TRBD1. J was trimmed by 6 bases and V by 1 base; bases with no gene match: 5. The CDR3 has 14 residues. Germline CDR1 is SGHAT and CDR2 is FQNNGV. CDR3 protein: CASSLGTGFAEQYF. The CDR3 DNA follows: TGTGCCAGCAGCTTAGGGACAGGGTTTGCCGAGCAGTACTTC. The whole variable domain, remainder taken from reference TRBV11-2 and TRBJ2-7, is EAGVAQSPRYKIIEKRQSVAFWCNPISGHATLYWYQQILGQGPKLLIQFQNNGVVDDSQLPKDRFSAERLKGVDSTLKIQPAKLEDSAVYLCASSLGTGFAEQYFGPGTRLTVT.

The chain employs TRBV4-3 and TRBJ2-7; 9 bases agree with TRBD1. The CDR3 consists of 15 residues. The J segment lost 6 bases and the V segment lost 0 bases, leaving 6 bases of the junction unmatched. CDR1 LGHNA and CDR2 YSLEER come from the germline V gene. CDR3 in amino acids: CASSQDDNRGREQYF. CDR3 in DNA: TGCGCCAGCAGCCAAGATGACAACAGGGGGCGCGAGCAGTACTTC.

This clone was counted once. The chain uses TRBV7-8 and TRBJ1-2; 9 nucleotides line up with TRBD1. Germline loops: CDR1 SGHVS, CDR2 FQNEAQ. CDR3 length: 15 amino acids. The V gene end was trimmed by 0 bases and the J gene end by 8 bases; junction bases not matched to a gene: 7. Here the CDR3 DNA reads TGTGCCAGCAGCTTAGCCGCGGACAGGGGTAACGGCTACACCTTC. Translating it yields CASSLAADRGNGYTF.

This rearrangement joins TRBV4-3 to TRBJ2-1, with D possibly matching TRBD1 (5 bases). This CDR3 region has 17 residues. Trimming removed 3 bases from V and 0 bases from J, with 15 bases in between. CDR1 and CDR2 (germline): LGHNA, YSLEER. The CDR3 loop reads CASSQHTGTYSYNEQFF. In nucleotides, the CDR3 is TGCGCCAGCAGCCAGCACACAGGAACCTACTCCTACAATGAGCAGTTCTTC.

The chain links TRBV19 to TRBJ1-3, with D hard to call. Germline V lookup: CDR1 LNHDA, CDR2 SQIVND (reference sequence). The CDR3 is 15 amino acids. V was trimmed by 1 base and J by 1 base, leaving 8 bases between them. The CDR3 region has the DNA TGTGCCAGTAGTATAGCCGGGAGATCTGGAAACACCATATATTTT. It translates to CASSIAGRSGNTIYF.

The chain recombines TRBV6-5 with TRBJ1-1, with D maybe TRBD1 (5 bases). CDR3 length: 15 amino acids. Germline assignment: CDR1 MNHEY and CDR2 SVGAGI. V was pared by 5 bases and J by 1 base, with 14 bases between. CDR3 in DNA: TGTGCCAGCAGTCCCCGAAGGGGCGGGAACACTGAAGCTTTCTTT. Its translation is CASSPRRGGNTEAFF.

The chain links TRBV2 to TRBJ1-6; no firm D call. The germline V gene has CDR1 SNHLY and CDR2 FYNNEI. The V gene lost 6 bases and the J gene lost 10 bases, with 13 bases spanning the gap. The CDR3 is made up of 13 amino acids. The CDR3: CASRPTMRSPLHF. CDR3 coding DNA: TGTGCCAGCAGACCCACTATGCGGTCACCCCTCCACTTT.

The rearrangement joins TRBV4-3 to TRBJ2-5, with a possible D match to TRBD1 (5 bases). Gene TRBJ2-7 matches the end of the DNA better, so the J call may be wrong. The CDR3 totals 14 residues. The germline V gene has CDR1 LGHNA and CDR2 YSLEER. In DNA form, the CDR3 reads TGCGCCAGCAGCCAAGCGGCAGGGAACTACGAGCAGTACTTC. It is translated as CASSQAAGNYEQYF.

V gene TRBV19 combines with J gene TRBJ1-1; D unclear. V gave up 5 bases and J gave up 2 bases, with 9 bases separating them. CDR1 and CDR2 (germline): LNHDA, SQIVND (reference sequence). The CDR3 extends over 13 amino acids. CDR3 loop: CASSERANTEAFF. The CDR3 nucleotides read TGTGCCAGTAGTGAGCGGGCAAACACTGAAGCTTTCTTT.

The chain combines TRBV4-3 with TRBJ1-2; the match to TRBD1 covers 8 bases. This CDR3 comprises 14 residues. The germline V gene encodes CDR1 LGHNA and CDR2 YSLEER. Trimming cost V 4 bases and J 4 bases; bases outside gene matches: 5. In DNA form, the CDR3 reads TGCGCCAGCAGCCCCGGACAGGGAGGCTATGGCTACACCTTC. As protein: CASSPGQGGYGYTF.

The rearrangement joins TRBV6-5 to TRBJ2-7; 7 bases line up with TRBD1. Losses at the gene ends were 6 bases for V and 2 bases for J; bases not matched to a gene: 1. The germline V gene has CDR1 MNHEY and CDR2 SVGAGI. The CDR3 runs to 12 residues. CDR3 region: CASRGQPYEQYF. The CDR3 region has the DNA TGTGCCAGCAGGGGACAGCCCTACGAGCAGTACTTC.

The J gene is TRBJ1-6, the V gene TRBV2; D might be TRBD1 (5 bases). This CDR3 comprises 15 residues. Germline V gene data show CDR1 as SNHLY and CDR2 as FYNNEI. V was clipped by 2 bases and J by 10 bases, with 15 bases between them. The CDR3 DNA reads as TGTGCCAGCAGTGAATCTCGGGGGGTAATATCACCCCTCCACTTT. This encodes CASSESRGVISPLHF.

The rearrangement uses TRBV7-2 and TRBJ2-7; 9 nucleotides align to TRBD2. This CDR3 has 14 residues. The J segment lost 1 base and the V segment lost 5 bases, leaving 3 bases of the junction unmatched. The V gene's germline CDR1 is SGHTA and CDR2 FQGNSA. The CDR3 DNA follows: TGTGCCAGCAGCATGAGCGGGGGGTCCTACGAGCAGTACTTC. Its protein is CASSMSGGSYEQYF.

The V gene is TRBV15, the J gene TRBJ1-4; possible D gene TRBD1, 6 bases. This CDR3 is built from 16 residues. Trimming cost V 6 bases and J 4 bases, with 18 bases left between them. Germline V lookup: CDR1 LNHNV, CDR2 YYDKDF (reference sequence). The CDR3 nucleotides read TGTGCCACCAGAGCCAGCGGGGGCGCCGGTAATGAAAAACTGTTTTTT. Translation: CATRASGGAGNEKLFF.